The clone carrying this T cell receptor (beta chain) was observed many times. Its target is unknown. A TCRbeta library incorporating unique molecular identifiers was prepared. MiXCR, run by TCRdb on the PCR reads, gives a single entry per CDR3 protein. The sample has roughly 340,000 distinct CDR3 sequences, about 16% seen once. The data derive from a study of T-cell reconstitution after alpha-beta-depleted transplantation in children. Broader study findings: Newly produced T cells mostly accounted for T-cell counts and diversity one year post-transplant. Diversity of TCRbeta at day 60 was high in some patients, arising from surviving recipient T cells and thymic progenitors. The origin of alpha-beta T cells about two months after transplant was reportedly several hundred expanded graft clones.

The CDR3 sequence is 15 residues long. Trimming cost V 6 bases and J 2 bases; bases outside gene matches: 9. The receptor was isolated from a male patient under 10 years old who had a stem cell transplant for acute lymphoblastic leukemia, so the T cells may come from the graft donor. This chain joins TRBV12-3 or TRBV12-4 and TRBJ2-5; 7 bases match TRBD2. The sample in question was PBMCs, mostly from graft donor cells, obtained 360 days after TCRalphabeta/CD19-depleted stem cell transplant. The CDR3, as DNA: TGTGCCAGCAGCGTCGGGGGGAGTGGTCAAGAGACCCAGTACTTC. Protein product: CASSVGGSGQETQYF.